The 26 T cell receptor beta chains listed next were all sequenced from one sample in a study of OX40 agonist ivuxolimab in advanced cancers. The library was prepared using the immunoSEQ multiplex PCR assay. TCRdb retrieved this table from immuneACCESS and kept in-frame rearrangements only. Not all clones are present; in checked studies, unresolved V genes account for under half, and no reason is known for the remainder. Counted in this sample were some 48,000 clones; over 75% of them appeared once. The ten largest account for roughly 7.9% of the sample. The source was CD4+ or CD8+ T cells sorted from blood, collected in a trial of the OX40 agonist ivuxolimab. These TCRs come from an adult with an advanced solid tumor such as melanoma, head and neck, liver or kidney cancer.

Within the sample, this clone is medium-sized. The chain employs TRBV29-1 and TRBJ1-1; D is unresolved. The CDR3 totals 12 residues. V lost 4 bases and J 2 bases, leaving 8 bases between the germline ends. CDR1 and CDR2 from the germline V gene are SQVTM and ANQGSEA. CDR3 sequence reads: CSVGVSNTEAFF. The CDR3 DNA reads TGCAGCGTTGGTGTGTCTAACACTGAAGCTTTCTTT. Full variable domain (remainder filled in from reference TRBV29-1 and TRBJ1-1): SAVISQKPSRDICQRGTSLTIQCQVDSQVTMMFWYRQQPGQSLTLIATANQGSEATYESGFVIDKFPISRPNLTFSTLTVSNMSPEDSSIYLCSVGVSNTEAFFGQGTRLTVV.

The rearrangement uses TRBV5-4 and TRBJ1-3; 7 nucleotides agree with TRBD1. The V and J ends lost 4 bases and 15 bases, in that order; junction bases with no gene match: 13. Looked up from germline, CDR1 is SGHNT and CDR2 is YYREEE (reference sequence). This CDR3 region has 13 residues. CDR3 DNA sequence: TGTGCCAGCAGCCGACCTGACGACAGGGTCCGATATTTT. It codes for CASSRPDDRVRYF.

This clone was seen once. The chain joins TRBV4-3 to TRBJ1-3; maybe TRBD1 (5 bases). The CDR3 length is 16 residues. Germline CDR1 reads LGHNA; CDR2 reads YSLEER. V shed 1 base and J shed 1 base, with 11 bases lying between them. The CDR3 loop reads CASSQGFGTSGNTIYF. Written as DNA, the CDR3 is TGCGCCAGCAGCCAAGGTTTTGGGACTTCTGGAAACACCATATATTTT.

V usage is TRBV5-1 and J usage is TRBJ2-5, with D tentatively TRBD2 (6 bases). The CDR3 is 14 amino acids. V dropped 0 bases and J dropped 2 bases, with 8 bases sitting between them. Germline CDR1 is SGHRS and CDR2 is YFSETQ. Here the CDR3 reads CASSLASVQETQYF. Written as DNA, the CDR3 is TGCGCCAGCAGCTTGGCTAGCGTGCAAGAGACCCAGTACTTC.

The genes are TRBV18 and TRBJ1-6; D gene unclear. CDR3 size: 15 residues. Trimming pared 0 bases from V and 5 bases from J, leaving 8 bases between. Germline-derived CDR1 and CDR2 are KGHSH and LQKENI. As DNA, the CDR3 is TGTGCCAGCTCACCACCGGAGTCCCATAATTCACCCCTCCACTTT. Translated, it gives CASSPPESHNSPLHF.

J is TRBJ1-6 and V is TRBV7-8; 12 nucleotides match TRBD1. This CDR3 contains 19 residues. The V gene's germline CDR1 is SGHVS and CDR2 FQNEAQ. V shed 3 bases and J 10 bases; nucleotides not matched to a gene: 16. The CDR3 nucleotides read TGTGCCAGCAGCTTTCTCCCCCTTGGGTGGGACAGGGGGCGGTCACCCCTCCACTTT. Translation: CASSFLPLGWDRGRSPLHF.

The chain couples TRBV6-1 to TRBJ2-5; TRBD2 agrees at 12 bases. The germline gives CDR1 MNHNS, CDR2 SASEGT. This CDR3 has 17 residues. V gave up 5 bases and J gave up 4 bases; unmatched junction bases: 11. The CDR3 coding sequence is TGTGCCAGCAGTCAAGGAGGACTAGCGGGGTTTTTAGAGACCCAGTACTTC. Its translation is CASSQGGLAGFLETQYF.

The rearrangement links TRBV10-3 to TRBJ2-3; D is unclear. Germline V CDR1 and CDR2: ENHRY, SYGVKD. Trimming pared 4 bases from V and 0 bases from J, leaving 11 bases between. This CDR3 comprises 15 residues. The CDR3 sequence is CAISVGTESTDTQYF. The CDR3 DNA follows: TGTGCCATCAGTGTGGGCACCGAAAGCACAGATACGCAGTATTTT.

The sample holds one count of this clone. The genes are TRBV7-2 and TRBJ1-4, with a tentative D call TRBD1 (5 bases). The V end lost 5 bases, the J end lost 0 bases, and 13 bases lay between the germline ends. Looked up from germline, CDR1 is SGHTA and CDR2 is FQGNSA. The CDR3 totals 16 residues. CDR3 in DNA: TGTGCCAGCAGCCTTACAGGTTATGCAACTAATGAAAAACTGTTTTTT. This sequence encodes CASSLTGYATNEKLFF.

The rearrangement joins TRBV6-5 to TRBJ2-3, with D possibly matching TRBD2 (6 bases). The V gene's germline CDR1 is MNHEY and CDR2 SVGAGI. V was clipped by 5 bases and J by 0 bases, with 9 bases between them. This CDR3 comprises 14 residues. CDR3 DNA sequence: TGTGCCAGCAGTCCCGGGACTAGCACAGATACGCAGTATTTT. Protein: CASSPGTSTDTQYF.

This clone appeared once. The J gene is TRBJ1-1, the V gene TRBV10-1; D is uncertain. This CDR3 spans 14 amino acids. Between the trimmed V and J ends, which lost 6 bases and 4 bases, there was a span of 15 bases. Germline V CDR1 and CDR2: WNHNN, SYGVQD (reference sequence). The CDR3 DNA reads TGCGCCAGCAGCGATCCGGGCGCGGTCACTGAAGCTTTCTTT. It codes for CASSDPGAVTEAFF.

This clone appeared once. This chain uses TRBV9 with TRBJ1-2, with D hard to call. This CDR3 has 15 residues. Germline lookup yields CDR1 SGDLS and CDR2 YYNGEE. Trimming removed 3 bases at V and 5 bases at J, with 17 bases between. The DNA of the CDR3 is TGTGCCAGCAGCGCCTCGTTAAAACGGCGATATGGCTACACCTTC. Translating it yields CASSASLKRRYGYTF.

The rearrangement uses TRBV19 and TRBJ2-7; TRBD1 aligns across 8 bases. Germline V lookup: CDR1 LNHDA, CDR2 SQIVND (reference sequence). Unmatched junction bases numbered 10, after V lost 5 bases and J lost 4 bases. This CDR3 is built from 15 residues. The CDR3 DNA reads as TGTGCCAGTAGTCCAATCGGACAGGGCCATTACGAGCAGTACTTC. It translates to CASSPIGQGHYEQYF.

For the CDR3, the DNA is TGCGCCAGCAGCTTGGATTCTGGGATCGAGTATGGCTACACCTTC. It translates to CASSLDSGIEYGYTF. The rearrangement links TRBV5-1 to TRBJ1-2; the D is unclear. The CDR3 extends over 15 amino acids. Germline CDR1 reads SGHRS; CDR2 reads YFSETQ. Trimming left V 0 bases short and J 5 bases short, with 14 bases between.

The chain links TRBV19 to TRBJ2-7; the match to TRBD2 covers 7 bases. CDR1 LNHDA and CDR2 SQIVND come from the germline V gene (reference sequence). After removal of 8 bases from V and 7 bases from J, the junction contained 5 bases not matched to a gene. The CDR3 is made up of 11 amino acids. The CDR3 protein is CASEGGEEQYF. The CDR3 DNA reads as TGTGCCAGTGAGGGAGGGGAAGAGCAGTACTTC.

This clone was recorded once. The V call is TRBV7-8, the J call TRBJ2-7, with D possibly being TRBD1 or TRBD2 (5 bases each). CDR3 length equals 14 residues. Germline V gene sequence: CDR1 SGHVS, CDR2 FQNEAQ. The V and J ends lost 5 bases and 2 bases respectively, with 13 bases between them. CDR3 coding DNA: TGTGCCAGCAGCGTGGGGGAACTCCCCTACGAGCAGTACTTC. Its translation: CASSVGELPYEQYF.

This clone was recorded only once. The chain has TRBV6-6 and TRBJ1-5; D is ambiguous. V lost 5 bases and J lost 3, with 8 bases in between. This CDR3 contains 13 residues. The germline V gene has CDR1 MNHNY and CDR2 SVGAGI (reference sequence). DNA of the CDR3: TGTGCCAGCAGTCGAGACCTCAATCAGCCCCAGCATTTT. Encoded protein: CASSRDLNQPQHF.

This clone came up once. This rearrangement joins TRBV9 to TRBJ2-1, with 12 bases lining up with TRBD2. This CDR3 is 18 amino acids long. J gave up 5 bases and V 2 bases, and 11 bases lay outside the gene matches. Germline V gene data show CDR1 as SGDLS and CDR2 as YYNGEE. This CDR3 is CASSVFLAGGSGDNEQFF. The CDR3 coding sequence is TGTGCCAGCAGCGTCTTTCTAGCGGGAGGGAGTGGGGACAATGAGCAGTTCTTC. The full variable domain, in which reference TRBV9 and TRBJ2-1 provide the parts outside the CDR3, is DSGVTQTPKHLITATGQRVTLRCSPRSGDLSVYWYQQSLDQGLQFLIQYYNGEERAKGNILERFSAQQFPDLHSELNLSSLELGDSALYFCASSVFLAGGSGDNEQFFGPGTRLTVL.

J is TRBJ1-1 and V is TRBV21-1; the listed D gene, TRBD1, was not tested against the DNA. TRBV21-1 is reported as a pseudogene. The CDR3 runs to 15 residues. CDR3 in DNA: TGTGCCAGCAGCAAAGCGACAGGTGGGAACACTGAAGCTTTCTTT. It codes for CASSKATGGNTEAFF.

This rearrangement joins TRBV7-2 to TRBJ2-7, with a possible D match to TRBD2 (7 bases). Germline lookup yields CDR1 SGHTA and CDR2 FQGNSA. The germline V and J ends were trimmed by 6 bases and 5 bases, with 20 bases remaining between them. The CDR3 is 15 residues long. CDR3: CASRGGPSTAHEQYF. In DNA, the CDR3 is TGTGCCAGCAGGGGGGGGCCCTCGACCGCCCACGAGCAGTACTTC.

The rearrangement links TRBV19 to TRBJ2-1; 7 nucleotides match TRBD2. Losses at the gene ends were 3 bases for V and 0 bases for J; bases not matched to a gene: 11. CDR1 is LNHDA, CDR2 SQIVND, per germline (reference sequence). The CDR3 runs 18 residues. The CDR3 nucleotides read TGTGCCAGTAGTATGGGGGTGGGGAGGGCTGTCTCCTACAATGAGCAGTTCTTC. Its protein is CASSMGVGRAVSYNEQFF.

This clone was observed a handful of times. CDR3 coding DNA: TGTGCCTGGAGTGTAGGACGGGGGCTCGAGCAGTACTTC. Its translation: CAWSVGRGLEQYF. This chain uses TRBV30 with TRBJ2-7; D may be TRBD1 or TRBD2 (6 bases each). This CDR3 contains 13 residues. Germline V lookup: CDR1 GTSNPN, CDR2 SVGIG (reference sequence). V was shortened by 0 bases and J by 6 bases, with 12 bases between the two germline ends. Combining the CDR3 with reference TRBV30 and TRBJ2-7 gives the whole variable domain SQTIHQWPATLVQPVGSPLSLECTVEGTSNPNLYWYRQAAGRGLQLLFYSVGIGQISSEVPQNLSASRPQDRQFILSSKKLLLSDSGFYLCAWSVGRGLEQYFGPGTRLTVT.

The chain recombines TRBV5-6 with TRBJ2-3; D may be TRBD1 (5 bases). Germline-derived CDR1 and CDR2 are SGHDT and YYEEEE. The CDR3 loop spans 15 amino acids. The V end lost 1 base, the J end lost 4 bases, and 13 bases lay between the germline ends. Written as DNA, the CDR3 is TGTGCCAGCAGCTTGAGTTTAGACAGCCCAGATACGCAGTATTTT. Translation gives CASSLSLDSPDTQYF.

The chain carries TRBV7-7 and TRBJ2-5; TRBD1 matches 10 bases. The CDR3 totals 15 residues. The V gene end was trimmed by 5 bases and the J gene end by 1 base; junction bases not matched to a gene: 4. CDR1 is SSHAT and CDR2 is FNYEAQ in the germline V gene (reference sequence). This CDR3 is CASSQDRGSQETQYF. The CDR3 DNA follows: TGTGCCAGCAGCCAGGACAGGGGGAGCCAAGAGACCCAGTACTTC.

The genes are TRBV27 and TRBJ2-1; D unresolved. The length of the CDR3 is 11 residues. V lost 6 bases and J lost 7, with 7 bases in between. Per germline, CDR1 MNHEY and CDR2 SMNVEV (reference sequence). This CDR3 is CASSRTNEQFF. CDR3 DNA sequence: TGTGCCAGCAGCCGAACGAATGAGCAGTTCTTC.

This rearrangement joins TRBV21-1 to TRBJ2-7; TRBD2, the D gene given by the table, was not confirmed from the DNA. TRBV21-1 is termed a pseudogene. CDR3 length: 20 residues. The CDR3 sequence is CASSKVRDYTPSLYSYEQYF. CDR3 DNA: TGTGCCAGCAGCAAAGTAAGGGACTATACTCCATCGCTATACTCCTACGAGCAGTACTTC.